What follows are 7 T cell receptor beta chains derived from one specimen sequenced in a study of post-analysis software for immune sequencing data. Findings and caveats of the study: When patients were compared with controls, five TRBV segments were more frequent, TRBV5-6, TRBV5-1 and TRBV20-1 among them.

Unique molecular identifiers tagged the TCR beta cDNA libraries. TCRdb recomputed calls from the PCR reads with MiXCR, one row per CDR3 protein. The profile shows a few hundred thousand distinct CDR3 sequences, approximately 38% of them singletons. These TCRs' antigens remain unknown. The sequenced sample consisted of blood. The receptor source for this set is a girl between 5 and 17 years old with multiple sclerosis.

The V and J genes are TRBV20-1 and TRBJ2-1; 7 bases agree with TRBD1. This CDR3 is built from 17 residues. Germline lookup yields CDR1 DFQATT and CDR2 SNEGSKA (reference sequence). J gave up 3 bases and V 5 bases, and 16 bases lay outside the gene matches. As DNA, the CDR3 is TGCAGTGCTCCTCCCACCACCGGGACAGTTTTCTACAATGAGCAGTTCTTC. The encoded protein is CSAPPTTGTVFYNEQFF.

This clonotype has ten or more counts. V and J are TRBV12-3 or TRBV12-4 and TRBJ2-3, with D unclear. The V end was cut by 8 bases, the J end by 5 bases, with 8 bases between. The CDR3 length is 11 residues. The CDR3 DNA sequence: TGTGCCAGCGGGCAACTAGATACGCAGTATTTT. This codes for CASGQLDTQYF.

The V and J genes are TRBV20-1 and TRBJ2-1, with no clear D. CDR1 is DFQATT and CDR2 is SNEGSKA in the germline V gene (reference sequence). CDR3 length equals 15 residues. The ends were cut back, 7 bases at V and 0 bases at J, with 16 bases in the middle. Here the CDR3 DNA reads TGCAGTGGGCAGCTTCTTACCTTCTCCTACAATGAGCAGTTCTTC. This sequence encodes CSGQLLTFSYNEQFF.

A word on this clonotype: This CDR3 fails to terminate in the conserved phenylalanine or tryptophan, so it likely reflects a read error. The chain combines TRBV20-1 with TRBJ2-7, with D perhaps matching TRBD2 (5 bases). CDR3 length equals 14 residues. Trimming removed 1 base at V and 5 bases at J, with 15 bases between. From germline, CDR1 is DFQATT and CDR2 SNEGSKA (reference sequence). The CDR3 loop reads CSARAPGITDEQYL. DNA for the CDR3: TGCAGTGCTAGAGCTCCGGGAATTACCGACGAGCAGTACCTC.

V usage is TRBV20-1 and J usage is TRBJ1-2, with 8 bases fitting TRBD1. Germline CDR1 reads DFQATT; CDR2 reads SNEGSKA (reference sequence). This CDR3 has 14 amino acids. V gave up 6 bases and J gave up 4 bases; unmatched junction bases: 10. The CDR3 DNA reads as TGCAGTGCAAACTCTGGACAGGGCATCTATGGCTACACCTTC. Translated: CSANSGQGIYGYTF.

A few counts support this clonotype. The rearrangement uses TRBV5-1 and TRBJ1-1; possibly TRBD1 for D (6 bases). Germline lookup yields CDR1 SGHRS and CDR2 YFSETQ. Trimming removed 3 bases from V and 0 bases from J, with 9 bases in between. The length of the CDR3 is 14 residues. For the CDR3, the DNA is TGCGCCAGCAGCTCCCGGGACATGAACACTGAAGCTTTCTTT. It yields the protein CASSSRDMNTEAFF.

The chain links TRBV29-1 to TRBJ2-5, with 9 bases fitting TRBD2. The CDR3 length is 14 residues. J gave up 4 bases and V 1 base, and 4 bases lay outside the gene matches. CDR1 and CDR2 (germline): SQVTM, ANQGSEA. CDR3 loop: CSVEVRAGGETQYF. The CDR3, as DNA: TGCAGCGTTGAAGTGCGAGCGGGGGGAGAGACCCAGTACTTC. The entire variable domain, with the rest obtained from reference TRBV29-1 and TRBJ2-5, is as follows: SAVISQKPSRDICQRGTSLTIQCQVDSQVTMMFWYRQQPGQSLTLIATANQGSEATYESGFVIDKFPISRPNLTFSTLTVSNMSPEDSSIYLCSVEVRAGGETQYFGPGTRLLVL.